This T cell receptor beta chain originates from a study of patients and donors after allogeneic stem cell transplantation. Using its own MiXCR run on the RT-PCR reads, TCRdb lists one record per CDR3 protein. The sample has 410,000 or so distinct CDR3 sequences; under 20% are singletons. This clonotype was seen a few times. With 4 bases clipped from V and 2 bases from J, the junction kept 7 bases outside the gene matches. Germline CDR1 is SGDLS and CDR2 is YYNGEE. This CDR3 region has 15 residues. This TCR was sampled from a human donor who was either an allogeneic HSCT recipient or a stem cell or donor lymphocyte infusion donor (not recorded which). It is not recorded whose cells these are; they may come from a transplant donor. The gene calls are TRBV9 and TRBJ2-3; TRBD2 matches 7 bases. The sample consisted of blood, either unsorted or a sorted T cell fraction (not recorded which). CDR3 in amino acids: CASSLWDYTTDTQYF. DNA of the CDR3: TGTGCCAGCAGCCTTTGGGACTATACCACAGATACGCAGTATTTT.